Below, one T cell receptor beta chain is given with its context. Its matching antigen is unknown. The sample originates from a study of CD8+CD57+ T cells in acquired aplastic anemia. This CDR3 has 15 residues. The V gene's germline CDR1 is SGHAT and CDR2 FQDESV (reference sequence). Individuals selected for sequencing had exhibited CD8+CD57+ cell expansion on flow cytometry. The enrolled patients all had severe acquired aplastic anemia. There was no therapy given to any patient before the blood sampling took place. Study-level findings and limits: Patients and controls had in common 25 to 30 CD8+ CDR3 sequences.

TCR beta VDJ and CDR3 profiles were obtained from a genomic DNA template. MiXCR, run by TCRdb on the reads, gives a single entry per CDR3 protein. The profile covers 150,000 to 160,000 distinct CDR3 sequences, with about 48% appearing a single time and about 12% taken by the ten largest. The chain uses TRBV11-1 and TRBJ2-3; the D is unclear. The last part of the DNA fits TRBJ1-5 better; the J call may be wrong. This receptor was identified in a human donor with aplastic anemia. Sequenced: sorted CD4+, CD8+, or CD8+CD57+ T cells (not recorded which) from PBMCs. CDR3 sequence (DNA): TGTGCCAGCATCCAACGGGAGTTGTCTTGGGATACGCAGCATTTT. Translating gives CASIQRELSWDTQHF.